This TCR beta chain originates from a study of blood T cell repertoires in COVID-19. Germline-derived CDR1 and CDR2 are MGHDK and SYGVNS. The CDR3 is 18 residues long. The V and J ends lost 4 bases and 0 bases respectively, with 16 bases between them. Only in-frame clones appear in the TCRdb table, and some are missing; sequencing was by immunoSEQ multiplex PCR. Altogether around 300,000 clones are present, approximately 91% being singletons, with the ten largest covering 2.2%. Seattle cases were enrolled at active infection and followed longitudinally. Sequences were obtained from peripheral blood. The rearrangement links TRBV25-1 to TRBJ1-6, with D perhaps matching TRBD1 (6 bases). This TCR was sampled from a woman in her twenties or thirties with COVID-19, enrolled during active disease. The CDR3 nucleotides are TGTGCCAGCAGTGCCGGACAGTCCTTAAGCTCCTATAATTCACCCCTCCACTTT. This gives the protein CASSAGQSLSSYNSPLHF.